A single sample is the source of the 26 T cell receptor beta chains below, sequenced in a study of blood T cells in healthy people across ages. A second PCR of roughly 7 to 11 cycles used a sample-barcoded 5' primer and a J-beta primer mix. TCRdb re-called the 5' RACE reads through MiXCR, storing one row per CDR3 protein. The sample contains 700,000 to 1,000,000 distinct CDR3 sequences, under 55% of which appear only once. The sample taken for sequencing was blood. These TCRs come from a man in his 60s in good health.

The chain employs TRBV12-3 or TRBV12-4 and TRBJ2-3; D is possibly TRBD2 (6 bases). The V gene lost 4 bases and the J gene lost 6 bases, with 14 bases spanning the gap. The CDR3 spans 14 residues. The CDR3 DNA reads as TGTGCCAGCAGTTCCCTCGAGACTAGTGATACGCAGTATTTT. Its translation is CASSSLETSDTQYF.

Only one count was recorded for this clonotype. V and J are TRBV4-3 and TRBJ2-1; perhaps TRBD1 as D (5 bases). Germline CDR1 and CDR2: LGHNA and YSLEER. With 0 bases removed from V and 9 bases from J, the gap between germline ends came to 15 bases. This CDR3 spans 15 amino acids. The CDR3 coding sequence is TGCGCCAGCAGCCAAGAAAGTCGAACAGGCGGTGAGCAGTTCTTC. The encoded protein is CASSQESRTGGEQFF.

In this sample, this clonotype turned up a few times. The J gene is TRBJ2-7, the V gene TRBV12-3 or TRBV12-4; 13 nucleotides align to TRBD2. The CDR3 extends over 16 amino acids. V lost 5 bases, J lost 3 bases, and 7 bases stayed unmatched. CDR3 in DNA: TGTGCCAGCAGTCAGCGCCGGACTAGCGGGGGCTACGAGCAGTACTTC. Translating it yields CASSQRRTSGGYEQYF.

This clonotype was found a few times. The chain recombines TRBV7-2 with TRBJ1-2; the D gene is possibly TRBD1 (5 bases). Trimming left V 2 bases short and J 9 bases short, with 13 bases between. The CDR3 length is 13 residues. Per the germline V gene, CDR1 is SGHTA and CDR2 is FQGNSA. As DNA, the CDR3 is TGTGCCAGCAGCTTACATGACAGTTTCCGCTACACCTTC. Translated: CASSLHDSFRYTF.

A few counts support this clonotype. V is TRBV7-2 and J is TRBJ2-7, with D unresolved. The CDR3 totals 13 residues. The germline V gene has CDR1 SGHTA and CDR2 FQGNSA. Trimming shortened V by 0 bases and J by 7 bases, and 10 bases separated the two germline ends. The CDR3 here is CASSLAALDEQYF. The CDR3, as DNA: TGTGCCAGCAGCTTAGCGGCACTGGATGAGCAGTACTTC.

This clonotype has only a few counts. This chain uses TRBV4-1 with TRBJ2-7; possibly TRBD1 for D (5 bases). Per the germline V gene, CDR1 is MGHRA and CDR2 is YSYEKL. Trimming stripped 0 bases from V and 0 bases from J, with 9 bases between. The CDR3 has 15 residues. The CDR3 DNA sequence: TGCGCCAGCAGCCAAGAGGACACCCGCTCCTACGAGCAGTACTTC. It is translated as CASSQEDTRSYEQYF.

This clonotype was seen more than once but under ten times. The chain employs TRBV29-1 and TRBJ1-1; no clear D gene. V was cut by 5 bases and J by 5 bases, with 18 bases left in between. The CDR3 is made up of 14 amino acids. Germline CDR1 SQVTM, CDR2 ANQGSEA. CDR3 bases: TGCAGCGTTCGAATCGCTCTTGGTGGGACTGAAGCTTTCTTT. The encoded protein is CSVRIALGGTEAFF.

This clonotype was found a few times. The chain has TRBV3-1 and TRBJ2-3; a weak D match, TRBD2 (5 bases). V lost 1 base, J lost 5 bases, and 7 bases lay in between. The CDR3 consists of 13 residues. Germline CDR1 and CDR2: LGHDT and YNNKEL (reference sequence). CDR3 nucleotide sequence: TGTGCCAGCAGCCAAGCCGGGGTAGATACGCAGTATTTT. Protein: CASSQAGVDTQYF.

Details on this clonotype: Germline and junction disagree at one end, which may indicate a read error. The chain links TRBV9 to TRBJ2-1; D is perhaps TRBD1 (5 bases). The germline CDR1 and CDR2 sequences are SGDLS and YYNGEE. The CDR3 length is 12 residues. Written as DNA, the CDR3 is TGTGCTAGCAGCGAGGCTAGGGGTGAGCAGTTCTTC. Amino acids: CASSEARGEQFF.

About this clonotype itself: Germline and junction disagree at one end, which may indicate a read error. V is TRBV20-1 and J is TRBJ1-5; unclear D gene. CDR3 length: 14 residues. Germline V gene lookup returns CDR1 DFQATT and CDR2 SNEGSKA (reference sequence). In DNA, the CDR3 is TGCAGTGCTCTCCACGGTGGTAGCAATCGGCCCCAGCATTTT. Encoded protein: CSALHGGSNRPQHF.

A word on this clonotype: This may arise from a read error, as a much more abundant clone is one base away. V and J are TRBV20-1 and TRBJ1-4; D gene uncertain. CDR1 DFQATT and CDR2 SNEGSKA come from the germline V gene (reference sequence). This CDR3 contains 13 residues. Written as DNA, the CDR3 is TGCAATGCTAGGCGCAGAACTAATGAAAAACTGTTTTTT. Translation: CNARRRTNEKLFF.

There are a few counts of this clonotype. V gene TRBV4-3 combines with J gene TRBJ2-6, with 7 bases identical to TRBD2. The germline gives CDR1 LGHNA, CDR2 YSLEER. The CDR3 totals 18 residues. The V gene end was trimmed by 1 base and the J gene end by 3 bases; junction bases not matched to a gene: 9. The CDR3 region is CASSQAPGGVYGANVLTF. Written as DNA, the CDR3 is TGCGCCAGCAGCCAAGCCCCGGGGGGAGTCTATGGGGCCAACGTCCTGACTTTC.

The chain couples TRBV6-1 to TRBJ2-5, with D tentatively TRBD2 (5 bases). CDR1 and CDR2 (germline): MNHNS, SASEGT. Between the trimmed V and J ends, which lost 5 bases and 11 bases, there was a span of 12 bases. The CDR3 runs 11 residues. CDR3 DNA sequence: TGTGCCAGCAGTCTTGTGTGGGAGCAGTACTTC. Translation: CASSLVWEQYF.

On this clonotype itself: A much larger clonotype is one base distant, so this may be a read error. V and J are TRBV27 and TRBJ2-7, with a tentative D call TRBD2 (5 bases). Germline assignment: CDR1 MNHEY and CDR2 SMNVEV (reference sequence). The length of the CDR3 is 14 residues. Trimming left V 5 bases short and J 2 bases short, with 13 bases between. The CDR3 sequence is CASSDGLSPYEQYF. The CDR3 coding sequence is TGTGCCAGCAGTGACGGACTTTCTCCCTACGAGCAGTACTTC.

The CDR3 sequence is CATSKSSAQPKQETQYF. The DNA of the CDR3 is TGTGCCACCAGCAAGTCTAGCGCACAACCCAAACAAGAGACCCAGTACTTC. The chain has TRBV15 and TRBJ2-5; perhaps TRBD2 as D (6 bases). The CDR3 is 17 amino acids. V lost 4 bases to trimming and J lost 2 bases, with 20 bases between them. Germline CDR1 and CDR2: LNHNV and YYDKDF (reference sequence). Looking up the rest from reference TRBV15 and TRBJ2-5 gives the full variable domain: DAMVIQNPRYQVTQFGKPVTLSCSQTLNHNVMYWYQQKSSQAPKLLFHYYDKDFNNEADTPDNFQSRRPNTSFCFLDIRSPGLGDTAMYLCATSKSSAQPKQETQYFGPGTRLLVL.

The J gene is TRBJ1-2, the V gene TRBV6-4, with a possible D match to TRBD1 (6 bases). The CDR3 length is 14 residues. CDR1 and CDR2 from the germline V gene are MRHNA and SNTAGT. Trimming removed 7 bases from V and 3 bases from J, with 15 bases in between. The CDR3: CASTRVGGYYGYTF. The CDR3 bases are TGTGCCAGCACGAGGGTAGGGGGTTACTATGGCTACACCTTC.

The CDR3, as DNA: TGCAGCGCTGTCCGGGACAGCCACGAGCAGTACTTC. Protein: CSAVRDSHEQYF. The chain joins TRBV29-1 to TRBJ2-7, with 7 bases lining up with TRBD1. There are 12 residues in the CDR3. The V segment lost 7 bases and the J segment 5 bases; nucleotides outside the gene matches: 8. Germline CDR1 reads SQVTM; CDR2 reads ANQGSEA.

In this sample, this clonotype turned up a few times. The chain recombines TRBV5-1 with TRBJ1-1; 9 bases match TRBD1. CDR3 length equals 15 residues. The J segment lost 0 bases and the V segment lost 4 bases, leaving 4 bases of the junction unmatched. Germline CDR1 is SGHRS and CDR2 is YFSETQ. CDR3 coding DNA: TGCGCCAGCAGCCCCGGGACAGGGATGAACACTGAAGCTTTCTTT. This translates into CASSPGTGMNTEAFF.

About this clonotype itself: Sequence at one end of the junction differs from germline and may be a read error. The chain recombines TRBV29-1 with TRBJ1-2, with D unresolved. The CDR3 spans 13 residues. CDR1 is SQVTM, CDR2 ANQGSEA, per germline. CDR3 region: CSAETQPNYGYTF. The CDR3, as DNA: TGCAGCGCTGAAACCCAGCCAAACTATGGCTACACCTTC.

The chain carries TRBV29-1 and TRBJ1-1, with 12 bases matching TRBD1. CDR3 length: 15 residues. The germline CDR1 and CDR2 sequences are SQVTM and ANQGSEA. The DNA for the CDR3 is TGCAGTGCGACCGGGACAGGGGGCTTGAACACTGAAGCTTTCTTT. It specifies CSATGTGGLNTEAFF. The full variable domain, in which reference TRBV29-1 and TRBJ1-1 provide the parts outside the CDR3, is SAVISQKPSRDICQRGTSLTIQCQVDSQVTMMFWYRQQPGQSLTLIATANQGSEATYESGFVIDKFPISRPNLTFSTLTVSNMSPEDSSIYLCSATGTGGLNTEAFFGQGTRLTVV.

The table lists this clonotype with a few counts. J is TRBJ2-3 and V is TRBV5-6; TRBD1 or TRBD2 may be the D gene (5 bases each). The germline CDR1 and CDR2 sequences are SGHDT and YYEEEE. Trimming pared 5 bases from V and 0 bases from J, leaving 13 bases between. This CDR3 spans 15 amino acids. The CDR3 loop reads CASSWDGSSTDTQYF. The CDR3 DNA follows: TGTGCCAGCAGTTGGGACGGGTCTAGCACAGATACGCAGTATTTT. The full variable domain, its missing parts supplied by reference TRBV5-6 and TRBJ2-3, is DAGVTQSPTHLIKTRGQQVTLRCSPKSGHDTVSWYQQALGQGPQFIFQYYEEEERQRGNFPDRFSGHQFPNYSSELNVNALLLGDSALYLCASSWDGSSTDTQYFGPGTRLTVL.

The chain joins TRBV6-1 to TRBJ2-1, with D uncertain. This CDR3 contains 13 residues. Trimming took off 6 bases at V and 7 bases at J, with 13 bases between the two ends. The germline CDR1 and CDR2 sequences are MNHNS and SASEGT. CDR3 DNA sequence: TGTGCCAGCAGCCCGCAGTCTAAGAATGAGCAGTTCTTC. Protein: CASSPQSKNEQFF.

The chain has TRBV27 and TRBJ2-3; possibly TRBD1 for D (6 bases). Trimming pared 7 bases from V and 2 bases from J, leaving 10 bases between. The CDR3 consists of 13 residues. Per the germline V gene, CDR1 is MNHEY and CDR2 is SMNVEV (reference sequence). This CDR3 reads CASKRGNTDTQYF. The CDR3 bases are TGTGCCAGCAAAAGGGGGAACACAGATACGCAGTATTTT.

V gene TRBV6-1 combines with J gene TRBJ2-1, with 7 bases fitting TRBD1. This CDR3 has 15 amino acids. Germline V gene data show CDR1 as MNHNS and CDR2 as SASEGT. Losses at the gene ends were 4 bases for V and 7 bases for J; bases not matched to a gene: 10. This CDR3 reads CASSGLQGQINEQFF. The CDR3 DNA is TGTGCCAGCAGTGGTCTCCAGGGACAGATTAATGAGCAGTTCTTC.

This chain's CDR3 is CASSLLYLSGGSYNEQYF. CDR3 DNA: TGTGCCAGCAGCTTGCTCTATCTTAGCGGGGGCTCCTACAATGAGCAGTACTTC. The chain uses TRBV7-2 and TRBJ2-7; 9 bases are shared with TRBD2. The ends lost 3 bases at V and 7 bases at J; junction bases unmatched: 19. Per germline, CDR1 SGHTA and CDR2 FQGNSA. The CDR3 totals 18 residues.

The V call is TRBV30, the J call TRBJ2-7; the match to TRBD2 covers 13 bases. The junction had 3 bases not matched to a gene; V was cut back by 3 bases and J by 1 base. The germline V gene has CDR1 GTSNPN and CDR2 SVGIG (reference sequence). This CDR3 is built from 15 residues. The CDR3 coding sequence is TGTGCCTGGAGACTAGCGGGGGGGCGATCCTACGAGCAGTACTTC. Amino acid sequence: CAWRLAGGRSYEQYF.